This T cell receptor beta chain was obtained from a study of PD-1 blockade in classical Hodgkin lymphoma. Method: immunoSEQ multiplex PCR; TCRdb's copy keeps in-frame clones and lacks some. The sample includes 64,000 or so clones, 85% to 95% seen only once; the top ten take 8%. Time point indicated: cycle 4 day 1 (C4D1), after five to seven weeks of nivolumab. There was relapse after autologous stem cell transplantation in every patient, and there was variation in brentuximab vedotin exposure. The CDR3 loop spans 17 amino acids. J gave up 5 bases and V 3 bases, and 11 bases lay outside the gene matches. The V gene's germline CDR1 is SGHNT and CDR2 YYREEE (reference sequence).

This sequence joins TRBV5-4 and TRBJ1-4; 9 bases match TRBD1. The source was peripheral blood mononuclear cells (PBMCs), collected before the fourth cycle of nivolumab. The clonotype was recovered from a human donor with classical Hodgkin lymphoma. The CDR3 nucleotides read TGTGCCAGCAGCTCAAAGCCAACCGGGACAGGGAATGAAAAACTGTTTTTT. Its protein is CASSSKPTGTGNEKLFF. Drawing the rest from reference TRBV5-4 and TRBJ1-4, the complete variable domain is ETGVTQSPTHLIKTRGQQVTLRCSSQSGHNTVSWYQQALGQGPQFIFQYYREEENGRGNFPPRFSGLQFPNYSSELNVNALELDDSALYLCASSSKPTGTGNEKLFFGSGTQLSVL.